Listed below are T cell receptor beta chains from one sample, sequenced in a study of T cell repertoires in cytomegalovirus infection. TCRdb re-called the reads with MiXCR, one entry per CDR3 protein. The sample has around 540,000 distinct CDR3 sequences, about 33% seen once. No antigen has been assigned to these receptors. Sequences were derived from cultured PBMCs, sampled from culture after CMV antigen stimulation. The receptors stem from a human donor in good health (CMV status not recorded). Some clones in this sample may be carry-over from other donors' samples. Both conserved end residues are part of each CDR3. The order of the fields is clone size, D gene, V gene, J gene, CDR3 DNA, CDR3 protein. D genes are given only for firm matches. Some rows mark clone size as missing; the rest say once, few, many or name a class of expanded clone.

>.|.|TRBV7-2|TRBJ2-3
TGTGCCAGCAGCTTAGATTCTACGCAGTATTTT
CASSLDSTQYF
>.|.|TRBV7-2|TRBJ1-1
TGTGCCAGCAGCTTACGTCATGGGAAGGAAGCTTTCTTT
CASSLRHGKEAFF
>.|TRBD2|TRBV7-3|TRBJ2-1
TGTGCCAGCAGCTTAGGGAGGGAGAGGAGCAATGAGCAGTTCTTC
CASSLGRERSNEQFF
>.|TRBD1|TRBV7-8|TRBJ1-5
TGTGCCAGCAGTAATATAAGGCGAGACAGGGTCCAGAGCAATCAGCCCCAGCATTTT
CASSNIRRDRVQSNQPQHF
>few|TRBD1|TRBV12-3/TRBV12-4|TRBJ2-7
TGTGCCAGCAACGAGGGGGGACAGGGGGTCGAGCAGTACTTC
CASNEGGQGVEQYF
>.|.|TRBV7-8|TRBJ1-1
TGTGCCAGCAGCCGAAGTGAAGCCGGGATCAGAGCTTTCTTT
CASSRSEAGIRAFF
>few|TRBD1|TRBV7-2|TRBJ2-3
TGTGCCAGCAGCAAGGGACAGGGTGTTCTTTTCGATACGCAGTATTTT
CASSKGQGVLFDTQYF
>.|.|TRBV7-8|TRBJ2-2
TGTGCCAGCAGCCAGGGAGGGGGAGGTAACACCGGGGAGCTGTTTTTT
CASSQGGGGNTGELFF
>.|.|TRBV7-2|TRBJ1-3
TGTGCCGGCAGCCCGGGGGGGCCTGGGTCTGGAAACACCATATATTTT
CAGSPGGPGSGNTIYF
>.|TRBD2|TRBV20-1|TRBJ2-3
TGCAGTGCCGTAGCGGGAGGGCACACAGATACGCAGTATTTT
CSAVAGGHTDTQYF
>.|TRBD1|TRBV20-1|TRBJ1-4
TGCAGTGCGGCCGGGGACAGGGAAGAAAAACTGTTTTTT
CSAAGDREEKLFF
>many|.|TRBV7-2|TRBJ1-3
TGTGCCAGCAGCTTAGGGCCCTCGGGGGGAAACACCATATATTTT
CASSLGPSGGNTIYF
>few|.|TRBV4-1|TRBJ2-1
TGCGCCAGCAGCCGCACATTTGAGGACCTATACAATGAGCAGTTCTTC
CASSRTFEDLYNEQFF
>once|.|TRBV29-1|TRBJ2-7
TGCAGCGTTGAAGGTGGGGGTACCTACGAGCAGTACTTC
CSVEGGGTYEQYF
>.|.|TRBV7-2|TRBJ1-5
TGTGCCAGCAGCCCCAGGGGAATTGGGAGCAATCAGCCCCAGCATTTT
CASSPRGIGSNQPQHF
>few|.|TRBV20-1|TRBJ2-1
TGCAGTGCTAGTTGGGGAGCTTACAATGAGCAGTTCTTC
CSASWGAYNEQFF
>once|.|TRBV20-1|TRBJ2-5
TGCAGTGCTCCGGGGTACCCCGGGCAAGAGACCCAGTACTTC
CSAPGYPGQETQYF
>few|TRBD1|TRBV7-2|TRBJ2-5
TGTGCCAGCAGCTTCCGACAGGGACAAGAGACCCAGTACTTC
CASSFRQGQETQYF
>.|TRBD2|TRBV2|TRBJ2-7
TGTGCCAGCAGTCGGAGGACTAGCGGGAGGTACGAGCAGTACTTC
CASSRRTSGRYEQYF
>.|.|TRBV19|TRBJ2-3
TGTGCCAGTGCGGGGCAGGATGGAGATACGCAGTATTTT
CASAGQDGDTQYF
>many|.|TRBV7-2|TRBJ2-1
TGTGCCAGCAGCTTAAACGGGGCGGGTGCCGAGCAGTTCTTC
CASSLNGAGAEQFF
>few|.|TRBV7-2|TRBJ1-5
TGTGCCAGCAGCCTAACTAGGCAGGGGCAAACTTATAGCAATCAGCCCCAGCATTTT
CASSLTRQGQTYSNQPQHF
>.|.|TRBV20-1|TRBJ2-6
TGCAGTGCTAGAGATCCGGGGGTAGGATCGGGGGCCAACGTCCTGACTTTC
CSARDPGVGSGANVLTF
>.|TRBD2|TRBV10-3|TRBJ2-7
TGTGCCATCAGCACGGGGGGAGAGTACGAGCAGTACTTC
CAISTGGEYEQYF